The clone carrying this T cell receptor beta chain was observed a few times. The antigen remains unidentified. The protocol was immunoSEQ multiplex PCR, while the TCRdb copy is restricted to in-frame clones and leaves out a portion. Here the sample spans 160,000 or so clones, 85% being singletons. Trimming cost V 0 bases and J 7 bases; bases outside gene matches: 11. Germline CDR1 LNHDA, CDR2 SQIVND (reference sequence). The CDR3 contains 17 residues. These data originate in a study of cytomegalovirus exposure and HLA in healthy donors. Regarding the study as a whole: The tendency of first-cohort TCR clusters to co-occur in the 90 to 150 validation repertoires was the finding of a later analysis. Researchers reported that a few CMV-associated chains were confirmed in vitro as CMV antigen-specific. Researchers catalogued over 150 TCR beta chains as cytomegalovirus-associated. The majority of TCR sequences were rare, yet some public TCRs appeared in many donors.

Sample: PBMCs. The receptor comes from a man aged 25-45 years in good health and CMV-seropositive. The genes are TRBV19 and TRBJ2-7, with 11 bases identical to TRBD1. CDR3 in DNA: TGTGCCAGTAGTATAGATGGGCGCGGACAGGGGGCGGAAGAGCAGTACTTC. Its protein product is CASSIDGRGQGAEEQYF.